This T cell receptor (beta chain) is drawn from a study of breast tumors, draining lymph nodes, adjacent tissues. TCRdb reprocessed the multiplex PCR reads via MiXCR and lists one record per CDR3 protein. Counted here are about 150,000 distinct CDR3 sequences, approximately 30% occurring once; the ten biggest clones make up approximately 2.2%. This CDR3 contains 16 residues. The ends lost 4 bases at V and 8 bases at J; junction bases unmatched: 11. Germline V gene lookup returns CDR1 SGHTS and CDR2 YDEGEE. The lymph nodes were axillary draining lymph nodes from breast cancer patients. This clonotype has only one observation.

The specimen sequenced was axillary lymph node tissue. This chain links TRBV5-8 with TRBJ1-4; 10 nucleotides align to TRBD1. This receptor was taken from a female donor with breast cancer. Some clones in this sample may be carry-over from other donors' samples. The CDR3 sequence: CASSLDSGQGDEKLFF. CDR3 DNA: TGTGCCAGCAGCCTAGACTCCGGACAGGGGGACGAAAAACTGTTTTTT.